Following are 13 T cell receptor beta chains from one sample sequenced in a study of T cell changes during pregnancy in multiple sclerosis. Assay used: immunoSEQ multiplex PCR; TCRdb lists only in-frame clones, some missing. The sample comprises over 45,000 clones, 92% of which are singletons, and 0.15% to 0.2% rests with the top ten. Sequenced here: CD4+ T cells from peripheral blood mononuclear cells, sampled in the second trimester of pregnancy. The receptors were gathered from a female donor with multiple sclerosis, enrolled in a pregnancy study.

The CDR3 here is CAWSPGELFF. The CDR3 DNA is TGTGCCTGGAGTCCGGGGGAGCTGTTTTTT. The chain couples TRBV30 to TRBJ2-2; D is uncertain. The V end lost 2 bases, the J end lost 8 bases, and 3 bases lay between the germline ends. Germline-derived CDR1 and CDR2 are GTSNPN and SVGIG (reference sequence). The CDR3 has 10 amino acids.

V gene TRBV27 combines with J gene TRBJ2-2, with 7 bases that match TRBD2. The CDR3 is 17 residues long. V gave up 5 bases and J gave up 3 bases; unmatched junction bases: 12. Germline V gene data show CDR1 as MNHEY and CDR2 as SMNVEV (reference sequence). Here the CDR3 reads CASSIISGSTYTGELFF. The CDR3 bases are TGTGCCAGCAGTATAATTAGCGGGTCAACATACACCGGGGAGCTGTTTTTT.

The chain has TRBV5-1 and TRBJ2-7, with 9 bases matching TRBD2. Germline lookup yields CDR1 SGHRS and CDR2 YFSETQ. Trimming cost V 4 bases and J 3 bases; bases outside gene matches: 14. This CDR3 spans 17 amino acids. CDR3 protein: CASSTSSGGGADYEQYF. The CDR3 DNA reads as TGCGCCAGCAGCACGTCTAGTGGCGGGGGGGCTGACTACGAGCAGTACTTC.

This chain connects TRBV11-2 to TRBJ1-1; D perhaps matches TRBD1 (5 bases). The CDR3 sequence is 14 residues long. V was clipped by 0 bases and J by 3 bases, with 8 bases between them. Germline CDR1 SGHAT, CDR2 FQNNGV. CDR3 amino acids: CASSLDRGDTEAFF. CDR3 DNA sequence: TGTGCCAGCAGCTTAGACCGGGGGGACACTGAAGCTTTCTTT.

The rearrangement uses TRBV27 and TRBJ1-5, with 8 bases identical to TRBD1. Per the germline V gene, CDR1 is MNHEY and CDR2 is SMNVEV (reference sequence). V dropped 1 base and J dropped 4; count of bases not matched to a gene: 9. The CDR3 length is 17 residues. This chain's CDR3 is CASSLLSQGAYNQPQHF. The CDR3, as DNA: TGTGCCAGCAGTTTATTATCCCAGGGGGCCTATAATCAGCCCCAGCATTTT.

CDR3: CAISGPGQGSHEQYF. CDR3 in DNA: TGTGCAATCTCAGGGCCGGGACAGGGATCCCACGAGCAGTACTTC. The V gene is TRBV19, the J gene TRBJ2-7, with TRBD1 matching 9 bases. The CDR3 runs to 15 residues. Germline V lookup: CDR1 LNHDA, CDR2 SQIVND (reference sequence). The variable domain in full, completed from reference TRBV19 and TRBJ2-7, reads DGGITQSPKYLFRKEGQNVTLSCEQNLNHDAMYWYRQDPGQGLRLIYYSQIVNDFQKGDIAEGYSVSREKKESFPLTVTSAQKNPTAFYLCAISGPGQGSHEQYFGPGTRLTVT.

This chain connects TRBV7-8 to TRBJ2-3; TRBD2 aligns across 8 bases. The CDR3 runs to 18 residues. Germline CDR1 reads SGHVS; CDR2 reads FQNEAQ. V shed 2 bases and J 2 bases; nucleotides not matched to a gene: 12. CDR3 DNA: TGTGCCAGCAGCTTACGGTATCGGCGGGGGGCAAACACAGATACGCAGTATTTT. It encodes CASSLRYRRGANTDTQYF.

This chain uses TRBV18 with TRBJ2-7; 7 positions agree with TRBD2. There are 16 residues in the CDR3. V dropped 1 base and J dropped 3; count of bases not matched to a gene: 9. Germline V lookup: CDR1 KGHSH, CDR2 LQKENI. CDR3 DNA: TGTGCCAGCTCACCACGGACGGGGGGTAGTGACTACGAGCAGTACTTC. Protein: CASSPRTGGSDYEQYF.

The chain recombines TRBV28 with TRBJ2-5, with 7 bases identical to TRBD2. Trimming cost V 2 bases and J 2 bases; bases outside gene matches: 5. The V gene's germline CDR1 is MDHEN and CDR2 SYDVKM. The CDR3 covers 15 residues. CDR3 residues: CASSLVAGEQETQYF. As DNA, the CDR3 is TGTGCCAGCAGTTTAGTGGCGGGGGAACAAGAGACCCAGTACTTC.

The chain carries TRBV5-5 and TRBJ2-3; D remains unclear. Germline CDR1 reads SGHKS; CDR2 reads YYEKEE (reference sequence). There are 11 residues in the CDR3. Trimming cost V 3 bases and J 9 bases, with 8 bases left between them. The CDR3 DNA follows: TGTGCCAGCAGCTCACCGACAACGCAGTATTTT. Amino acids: CASSSPTTQYF.

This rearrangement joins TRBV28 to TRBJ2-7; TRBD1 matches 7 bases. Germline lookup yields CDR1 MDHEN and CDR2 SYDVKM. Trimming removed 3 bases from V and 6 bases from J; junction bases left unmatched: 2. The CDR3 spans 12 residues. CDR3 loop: CASSFSGGEQYF. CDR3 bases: TGTGCCAGCAGTTTCTCAGGGGGCGAGCAGTACTTC.

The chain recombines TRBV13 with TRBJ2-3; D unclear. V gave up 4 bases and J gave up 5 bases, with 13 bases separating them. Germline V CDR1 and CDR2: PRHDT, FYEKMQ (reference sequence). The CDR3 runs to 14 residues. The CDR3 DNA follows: TGTGCCAGCAGCTCTTCTGCGGTGAAAGATACGCAGTATTTT. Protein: CASSSSAVKDTQYF.

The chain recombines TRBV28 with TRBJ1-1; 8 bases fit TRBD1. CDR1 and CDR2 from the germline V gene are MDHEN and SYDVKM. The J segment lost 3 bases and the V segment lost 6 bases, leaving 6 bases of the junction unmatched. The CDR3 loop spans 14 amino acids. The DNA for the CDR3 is TGTGCCAGCAGGCGAGGGGGACAGGACACTGAAGCTTTCTTT. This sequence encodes CASRRGGQDTEAFF.